This T cell receptor (beta chain) was recovered during a study of T cell changes during pregnancy in multiple sclerosis. J was trimmed by 5 bases and V by 5 bases; bases with no gene match: 9. Germline values: CDR1 SGHRS, CDR2 YFSETQ. This CDR3 comprises 14 residues. Sequencing was performed with immunoSEQ multiplex PCR; in TCRdb, only in-frame clones are kept and a portion is missing. The profile shows 70,000 or so clones, 80% to 95% of them singletons. The receptor comes from a female donor with multiple sclerosis, enrolled in a pregnancy study. This chain uses TRBV5-1 with TRBJ1-1, with 7 bases lining up with TRBD1. The sequencing used CD4+ T cells from peripheral blood mononuclear cells, collected after pregnancy. The CDR3 sequence: CASRGGTGETEAFF. In DNA, the CDR3 is TGCGCCAGCAGAGGGGGAACAGGGGAAACTGAAGCTTTCTTT.